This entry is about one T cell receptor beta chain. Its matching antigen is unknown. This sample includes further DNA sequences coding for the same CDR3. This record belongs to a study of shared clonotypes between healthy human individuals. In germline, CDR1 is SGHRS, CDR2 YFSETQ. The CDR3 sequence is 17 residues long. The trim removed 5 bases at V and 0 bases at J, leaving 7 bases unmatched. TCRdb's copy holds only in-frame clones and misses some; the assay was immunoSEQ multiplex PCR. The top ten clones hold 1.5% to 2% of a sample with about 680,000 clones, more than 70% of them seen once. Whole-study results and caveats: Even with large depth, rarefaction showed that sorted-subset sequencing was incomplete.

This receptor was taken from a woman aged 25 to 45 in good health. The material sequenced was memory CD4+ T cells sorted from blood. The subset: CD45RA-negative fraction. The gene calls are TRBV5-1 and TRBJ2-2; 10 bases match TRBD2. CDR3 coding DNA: TGCGCCAGCAGGTGGACTAGCGGTTCTCCGAACACCGGGGAGCTGTTTTTT. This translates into CASRWTSGSPNTGELFF. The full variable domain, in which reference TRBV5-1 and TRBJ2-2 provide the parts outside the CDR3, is KAGVTQTPRYLIKTRGQQVTLSCSPISGHRSVSWYQQTPGQGLQFLFEYFSETQRNKGNFPGRFSGRQFSNSRSEMNVSTLELGDSALYLCASRWTSGSPNTGELFFGEGSRLTVL.